This T cell receptor beta chain was recovered during a study of T cells of healthy individuals. Germline V gene data show CDR1 as MNHEY and CDR2 as SVGEGT. The CDR3 extends over 14 amino acids. The V gene lost 6 bases and the J gene lost 0 bases, with 11 bases spanning the gap. TCRdb ran MiXCR on the 5' RACE reads and lists one entry per CDR3 protein. The data hold more than 60,000 distinct CDR3 sequences, with 15% to 20% observed a single time. This receptor was obtained from a human donor in good health. The V call is TRBV6-2 or TRBV6-3, the J call TRBJ1-1; D gene uncertain. The CDR3 DNA reads as TGTGCCAGCAGCTTAACAGACATGAACACTGAAGCTTTCTTT. It yields the protein CASSLTDMNTEAFF.